This TCR beta chain comes out of a study of blood T cell repertoires in COVID-19. For the study at large: The cDNA or gDNA used as material had been derived from T cells, B-cell-depleted T cells, or PBMCs.

This CDR3 comprises 14 residues. Germline V gene data show CDR1 as LNHDA and CDR2 as SQIVND (reference sequence). V trimming: 5 bases; J trimming: 3 bases; junction bases outside the gene matches: 3. Produced via immunoSEQ multiplex PCR; TCRdb's table is partial and in-frame only. The sample lists approximately 440,000 clones, roughly 87% occurring once. For recovered donors of Cohort 3, there were two negative PCRs, clearance, or symptom resolution. The V call is TRBV19, the J call TRBJ2-3; 9 bases are shared with TRBD1. The sequenced sample consisted of PBMCs or T cells enriched from blood (not recorded which). The clonotype originates from a man aged 18 to 30 who had recovered from COVID-19. CDR3 DNA sequence: TGTGCCAGTAGTCGGGACAGGGCAACAGATACGCAGTATTTT. Translated, it gives CASSRDRATDTQYF. Drawing the rest from reference TRBV19 and TRBJ2-3, the complete variable domain is DGGITQSPKYLFRKEGQNVTLSCEQNLNHDAMYWYRQDPGQGLRLIYYSQIVNDFQKGDIAEGYSVSREKKESFPLTVTSAQKNPTAFYLCASSRDRATDTQYFGPGTRLTVL.